Listed here are 28 T cell receptor beta chains from one sample, sequenced in a study of T cell repertoires in cytomegalovirus infection. Using its own MiXCR run on the reads, TCRdb lists one record per CDR3 protein. Of about 150,000 distinct CDR3 sequences listed, 23% are singletons. Sequenced: PBMCs. These receptors originate from a human donor in good health (CMV status not recorded). Some clones in this sample may be carry-over from other donors' samples.

About this clonotype itself: One end of the junction varies from germline; a read error may be responsible. The chain uses TRBV7-9 and TRBJ2-7; 10 positions agree with TRBD1. The germline gives CDR1 SEHNR, CDR2 FQNEAQ (reference sequence). The CDR3 covers 15 residues. The DNA for the CDR3 is TGTGACAGCAACCGCCCTGGGACAGGGGCCTACGAGCAGTACTTC. This encodes CDSNRPGTGAYEQYF.

J is TRBJ2-7 and V is TRBV7-6; TRBD2 agrees at 8 bases. Unmatched junction bases numbered 6, after V lost 5 bases and J lost 3 bases. This CDR3 is 14 amino acids long. Looked up from germline, CDR1 is SGHVS and CDR2 is FNYEAQ. The CDR3 region has the DNA TGTGCCAGCAGCGACGCCGGGAGGGACTACGAGCAGTACTTC. Its protein product is CASSDAGRDYEQYF. Complete variable domain (other parts from reference TRBV7-6 and TRBJ2-7): GAGVSQSPRYKVTKRGQDVALRCDPISGHVSLYWYRQALGQGPEFLTYFNYEAQQDKSGLPNDRFSAERPEGSISTLTIQRTEQRDSAMYRCASSDAGRDYEQYFGPGTRLTVT.

This rearrangement joins TRBV19 to TRBJ2-1, with TRBD2 matching 9 bases. The V gene's germline CDR1 is LNHDA and CDR2 SQIVND (reference sequence). Germline trimming cut 7 bases from V and 1 base from J; bases unmatched to any gene: 5. CDR3 length equals 15 residues. This CDR3 reads CASTQAGGSYNEQFF. In DNA, the CDR3 is TGTGCCAGTACCCAAGCGGGGGGTTCCTACAATGAGCAGTTCTTC.

By sample fraction, this clonotype is medium-sized. The CDR3 sequence is CASNGDRDPDTQYF. DNA for the CDR3: TGTGCCAGCAACGGGGACAGGGACCCAGATACGCAGTATTTT. The V and J genes are TRBV2 and TRBJ2-3, with 9 bases fitting TRBD1. Germline CDR1 is SNHLY and CDR2 is FYNNEI. The CDR3 covers 14 residues. Trimming cost V 7 bases and J 4 bases; bases outside gene matches: 6.

This clonotype was counted many times. V is TRBV7-2 and J is TRBJ1-2; 9 bases line up with TRBD1. The CDR3 sequence is 15 residues long. Germline V gives CDR1 SGHTA, CDR2 FQGNSA. Trimming removed 5 bases from V and 4 bases from J; junction bases left unmatched: 8. The chain's CDR3 is CASSPGDRVGYGYTF. CDR3 in DNA: TGTGCCAGCAGCCCAGGGGACAGGGTGGGCTATGGCTACACCTTC.

This clonotype was counted ten times or more. The rearrangement joins TRBV7-9 to TRBJ1-2; 8 nucleotides agree with TRBD1. This CDR3 has 17 residues. CDR1 is SEHNR, CDR2 FQNEAQ, per germline (reference sequence). Trimming took 4 bases from V and 8 from J; bases not matched to a gene: 18. The CDR3 region has the DNA TGTGCCAGCAGCTATAGCCCCCTCGGACAGGGCCCTAGGGGCTACACCTTC. Its translation is CASSYSPLGQGPRGYTF.

Ten or more counts support this clonotype. The gene calls are TRBV7-3 and TRBJ2-7, with D possibly being TRBD2 (6 bases). The V end lost 2 bases, the J end lost 3 bases, and 8 bases lay between the germline ends. This CDR3 is built from 13 residues. Germline CDR1 is SGHTA and CDR2 is FQGTGA. CDR3 in amino acids: CASSLGRDYEQYF. CDR3 in DNA: TGTGCCAGCAGCTTAGGGCGGGACTACGAGCAGTACTTC.

This clonotype was recorded many times. This chain connects TRBV20-1 to TRBJ1-5, with D possibly being TRBD1 (5 bases). Germline values: CDR1 DFQATT, CDR2 SNEGSKA (reference sequence). Trimming took 4 bases from V and 2 from J, leaving 15 bases between them. There are 15 residues in the CDR3. The CDR3 bases are TGCAGTGCTAATAAGCAGGGTAGAGGCAATCAGCCCCAGCATTTT. It is translated as CSANKQGRGNQPQHF.

The rearrangement links TRBV29-1 to TRBJ2-1; no clear D gene. Per germline, CDR1 SQVTM and CDR2 ANQGSEA. This CDR3 has 11 residues. The ends were cut back, 7 bases at V and 8 bases at J, with 12 bases in the middle. CDR3 sequence reads: CSANILDEQFF. The DNA of the CDR3 is TGCAGCGCGAACATCCTGGATGAGCAGTTCTTC.

This chain joins TRBV18 and TRBJ2-6; D possibly uses TRBD1 or TRBD2 (5 bases each). Between the trimmed V and J ends, which lost 0 bases and 1 base, there was a span of 10 bases. Per the germline V gene, CDR1 is KGHSH and CDR2 is LQKENI. CDR3 length: 17 amino acids. The CDR3 here is CASSPPGGRSGANVLTF. As DNA, the CDR3 is TGTGCCAGCTCACCACCTGGGGGTCGTTCTGGGGCCAACGTCCTGACTTTC.

This clonotype has a count of ten or more. The chain's CDR3 is CSAPQPLSNYGYTF. CDR3 nucleotide sequence: TGCAGTGCCCCCCAACCGCTTAGTAACTATGGCTACACCTTC. The chain has TRBV20-1 and TRBJ1-2; unclear D gene. V was cut by 6 bases and J by 1 base, with 15 bases left in between. The CDR3 consists of 14 residues. Germline-derived CDR1 and CDR2 are DFQATT and SNEGSKA (reference sequence).

J is TRBJ1-1 and V is TRBV27; 10 positions match TRBD1. V lost 2 bases and J lost 3; bases outside the gene matches: 3. The CDR3 totals 15 residues. CDR1 MNHEY and CDR2 SMNVEV come from the germline V gene (reference sequence). This CDR3 is CASSLLGTGDTEAFF. CDR3 nucleotide sequence: TGTGCCAGCAGTTTACTTGGGACAGGGGACACTGAAGCTTTCTTT.

This clonotype was found many times. CDR3 sequence: CASSFRVTDTQYF. CDR3 DNA sequence: TGTGCCAGCAGTTTCCGAGTCACAGATACGCAGTATTTT. The genes are TRBV27 and TRBJ2-3; D unclear. V lost 3 bases, J lost 2 bases, and 6 bases lay in between. Germline CDR1 MNHEY, CDR2 SMNVEV (reference sequence). This CDR3 region has 13 residues.

This clonotype was seen many times. This rearrangement joins TRBV7-9 to TRBJ2-7, with TRBD2 matching 7 bases. CDR1 is SEHNR, CDR2 FQNEAQ, per germline (reference sequence). CDR3 length: 13 amino acids. The J segment lost 5 bases and the V segment lost 1 base, leaving 2 bases of the junction unmatched. CDR3 amino acids: CASSLGGGNEQYF. CDR3 nucleotide sequence: TGTGCCAGCAGCTTAGGGGGGGGGAACGAGCAGTACTTC.

DNA for the CDR3: TGCAGTGCTAGAGGACGGGGGAAGGGGTTGAATACCGGGGAGCTGTTTTTT. It yields the protein CSARGRGKGLNTGELFF. V and J are TRBV20-1 and TRBJ2-2; weak D call: TRBD2 (6 bases). This CDR3 contains 17 residues. The ends were cut back, 1 base at V and 5 bases at J, with 20 bases in the middle. The V gene's germline CDR1 is DFQATT and CDR2 SNEGSKA (reference sequence).

This clonotype was picked up many times. CDR3 DNA: TGTGCCAGCAGCTTAGGTCGGACAGGGCAGGAGCAGTACTTC. Translating gives CASSLGRTGQEQYF. The chain employs TRBV7-2 and TRBJ2-7; 8 nucleotides line up with TRBD1. The length of the CDR3 is 14 residues. Germline lookup yields CDR1 SGHTA and CDR2 FQGNSA. V lost 1 base, J lost 7 bases, and 6 bases stayed unmatched.

CDR3 in DNA: TGTGCCAGCAGTGACCGGACAGTGAATTCACCCCTCCACTTT. Protein: CASSDRTVNSPLHF. The rearrangement joins TRBV28 to TRBJ1-6; D may be TRBD1 (6 bases). The length of the CDR3 is 14 residues. CDR1 is MDHEN and CDR2 is SYDVKM in the germline V gene. The V gene lost 5 bases and the J gene lost 7 bases, with 12 bases spanning the gap.

The chain has TRBV28 and TRBJ1-2; 9 positions agree with TRBD1. The CDR3 is made up of 18 amino acids. The germline gives CDR1 MDHEN, CDR2 SYDVKM. V lost 8 bases and J lost 8; bases outside the gene matches: 24. The CDR3 DNA is TGTGCCAGCGGGATAAGAAACACCCGTACCGGGACAGGGAAAGGCTACACCTTC. Translation gives CASGIRNTRTGTGKGYTF.

This clonotype has only a few counts. This chain joins TRBV19 and TRBJ2-1, with TRBD2 matching 10 bases. This CDR3 spans 18 amino acids. Trimming took 5 bases from V and 4 from J; bases not matched to a gene: 14. CDR1 and CDR2 from the germline V gene are LNHDA and SQIVND (reference sequence). The CDR3 region has the DNA TGTGCCAGTAGTGCCAGGACTAGCGGCACCCCCGTGTACAATGAGCAGTTCTTC. It is translated as CASSARTSGTPVYNEQFF.

V usage is TRBV19 and J usage is TRBJ2-2; D may be TRBD2 (5 bases). V was shortened by 11 bases and J by 2 bases, with 27 bases between the two germline ends. Germline values: CDR1 LNHDA, CDR2 SQIVND (reference sequence). There are 18 residues in the CDR3. This CDR3 reads CASHERVGELINTGELFF. CDR3 DNA sequence: TGTGCCTCCCATGAACGAGTGGGAGAACTGATTAACACCGGGGAGCTGTTTTTT.

The sample holds many counts of this clonotype. The J gene is TRBJ2-5, the V gene TRBV7-2; 9 bases match TRBD2. Germline assignment: CDR1 SGHTA and CDR2 FQGNSA. The junction had 9 bases not matched to a gene; V was cut back by 5 bases and J by 2 bases. The CDR3 has 16 amino acids. The CDR3 protein is CASSPRPSGMQETQYF. In nucleotides, the CDR3 is TGTGCCAGCAGCCCACGGCCTAGCGGGATGCAAGAGACCCAGTACTTC.

As regards this clonotype: One end of the junction is discordant with germline, which a read error may explain. CDR3 sequence (DNA): TGTGCCAGTAGTACTTGGGACCGGAATGAGCAGTTGTTC. This translates into CASSTWDRNEQLF. The V gene is TRBV19, the J gene TRBJ2-1; D is perhaps TRBD1 or TRBD2 (5 bases each). The CDR3 length is 13 residues. In germline, CDR1 is LNHDA, CDR2 SQIVND (reference sequence).

The chain combines TRBV6-5 with TRBJ1-2; no clear D gene. Trimming shortened V by 10 bases and J by 4 bases, and 13 bases separated the two germline ends. The CDR3 is made up of 12 amino acids. Germline loops: CDR1 MNHEY, CDR2 SVGAGI. The CDR3 loop is CATLGSRYGYTF. In nucleotides, the CDR3 is TGTGCCACTCTGGGCAGCCGCTATGGCTACACCTTC.

The V gene is TRBV7-6, the J gene TRBJ2-5; D possibly corresponds to TRBD1 (6 bases). The CDR3 is made up of 14 amino acids. Germline CDR1 SGHVS, CDR2 FNYEAQ. Between the trimmed V and J ends, which lost 3 bases and 4 bases, there was a span of 12 bases. CDR3 residues: CASSLPGARETQYF. DNA for the CDR3: TGTGCCAGCAGCTTGCCAGGGGCGAGAGAGACCCAGTACTTC.

The table lists this clonotype with many counts. The chain carries TRBV7-2 and TRBJ2-3; no reliable D call. Germline V gene data show CDR1 as SGHTA and CDR2 as FQGNSA. This CDR3 contains 15 residues. Trimming removed 3 bases at V and 1 base at J, with 11 bases between. Written as DNA, the CDR3 is TGTGCCAGCAGCTTTAGGGTTTTCGGCACAGATACGCAGTATTTT. Its translation: CASSFRVFGTDTQYF.

In its sample, this clonotype was seen a few times. The chain couples TRBV5-8 to TRBJ2-1; D perhaps matches TRBD2 (6 bases). Germline lookup yields CDR1 SGHTS and CDR2 YDEGEE. This CDR3 is built from 16 residues. V lost 4 bases and J lost 7, with 21 bases in between. The CDR3 DNA reads TGTGCCAGCAGCCACTCGGGCAGGGTCCGGGGGAATGAGCAGTTCTTC. Translated, it gives CASSHSGRVRGNEQFF.

This clonotype was counted ten times or more. The chain has TRBV7-8 and TRBJ2-7; maybe TRBD2 (5 bases). The germline gives CDR1 SGHVS, CDR2 FQNEAQ. Trimming stripped 3 bases from V and 7 bases from J, with 10 bases between. This CDR3 contains 12 residues. CDR3 amino acids: CASSFNRGEQYF. The CDR3 DNA reads TGTGCCAGCAGCTTTAACCGGGGTGAGCAGTACTTC.

The sample holds one count of this clonotype. The chain employs TRBV28 and TRBJ1-6; 7 bases are shared with TRBD1. CDR1 and CDR2 from the germline V gene are MDHEN and SYDVKM. The V gene end was trimmed by 6 bases and the J gene end by 8 bases; junction bases not matched to a gene: 10. This CDR3 has 15 amino acids. CDR3 sequence reads: CASRDRTGDYSPLHF. The CDR3 DNA reads as TGTGCCAGCAGGGATCGGACAGGCGACTATTCACCCCTCCACTTT.